The clone carrying this TCR beta chain was seen ten or more times. The target antigen is unknown. These data are taken from a study of breast tumors, draining lymph nodes, adjacent tissues. MiXCR, applied by TCRdb to the multiplex PCR reads, yields one record per CDR3 protein. This sample has about 180,000 distinct CDR3 sequences, with 30% to 40% found just once. The CDR3 sequence is 16 residues long. Deletions cut 0 bases from V and 0 bases from J, with 10 bases between. In germline, CDR1 is MGHRA, CDR2 YSYEKL. The lymph nodes were axillary draining lymph nodes from breast cancer patients. Findings and limits, study-wide: Tumor TCR diversity was below lymph nodes but above nontumor tissue. Compared with basal-like, luminal-like tumors shared significantly more repertoire with nontumor tissue. Data fit most tumor T cells coming from lymph node, expanding in tumor.

Sequencing was done on a sample of axillary lymph node tissue. The V and J genes are TRBV4-1 and TRBJ2-3; D not resolved. The receptor comes from a female donor with breast cancer. Some clones in this sample may be carry-over from other donors' samples. The CDR3 DNA reads as TGCGCCAGCAGCCAAGACGCGAGCCGAAGCACAGATACGCAGTATTTT. Amino acids: CASSQDASRSTDTQYF.